This T cell receptor (beta chain) emerged from a study of cytomegalovirus exposure and HLA in healthy donors. With 60 Vbeta and 13 Jbeta primers, the PCR was carried out. Profiling relied on immunoSEQ multiplex PCR, and the TCRdb table lists in-frame clones only, not all of them. In the table there are around 170,000 clones, around four fifths of which are singletons. The J segment lost 4 bases and the V segment lost 5 bases, leaving 10 bases of the junction unmatched. The CDR3 loop spans 16 amino acids. Germline assignment: CDR1 SGHVS and CDR2 FNYEAQ. The receptor was isolated from a young man in good health and CMV-seronegative. The specimen was PBMCs. The gene calls are TRBV7-6 and TRBJ1-4, with 7 bases fitting TRBD1. The CDR3 region is CASSPSQGIFNEKLFF. CDR3 in DNA: TGTGCCAGCAGCCCATCACAGGGGATTTTTAATGAAAAACTGTTTTTT.